The next 5 T cell receptor beta chains were all read from a single sample in a study of blood T cell repertoires in COVID-19. Some clones are missing from TCRdb's copy, which holds only in-frame ones; the method was immunoSEQ multiplex PCR. The data contain roughly 250,000 clones, around 87% of them singletons. Sequencing used peripheral blood. All receptors derive from a woman between 50 and 59 years old with acute or convalescent COVID-19.

The chain joins TRBV5-1 to TRBJ2-1, with 12 bases identical to TRBD2. This CDR3 region has 14 residues. CDR1 is SGHRS and CDR2 is YFSETQ in the germline V gene. J lost 12 bases, V lost 4 bases, and 8 bases had no gene match. In DNA form, the CDR3 reads TGCGCCAGCAGCATGACTAGCGGGAGTGAGTGGCAGTTCTTC. It translates to CASSMTSGSEWQFF.

V usage is TRBV6-4 and J usage is TRBJ2-1; 7 bases fit TRBD1. Germline CDR1 MRHNA, CDR2 SNTAGT. The CDR3 runs to 14 residues. V shed 2 bases, J shed 8 bases, and the junction held 6 bases outside the gene matches. CDR3 in amino acids: CASSDVAGGHEQFF. The CDR3 nucleotides read TGTGCCAGCAGTGACGTTGCAGGGGGTCATGAGCAGTTCTTC.

CDR3 sequence: CASSPTGREYYGYTF. In nucleotides, the CDR3 is TGCGCCAGCAGCCCGACGGGGCGGGAGTACTATGGCTACACCTTC. The V call is TRBV5-1, the J call TRBJ1-2; D perhaps matches TRBD1 (5 bases). V was clipped by 4 bases and J by 3 bases, with 16 bases between them. The length of the CDR3 is 15 residues. Germline V CDR1 and CDR2: SGHRS, YFSETQ.

The J gene is TRBJ2-5, the V gene TRBV27; tentatively, D is TRBD1 (6 bases). Germline assignment: CDR1 MNHEY and CDR2 SMNVEV (reference sequence). V lost 7 bases and J lost 5, with 17 bases in between. This CDR3 is built from 14 residues. Written as DNA, the CDR3 is TGTGCCAGCACCGGACTCAGGGGTGGGGAGACCCAGTACTTC. Protein: CASTGLRGGETQYF.

The chain carries TRBV5-1 and TRBJ2-7, with 9 bases that match TRBD2. The germline CDR1 and CDR2 sequences are SGHRS and YFSETQ. Losses at the gene ends were 0 bases for V and 3 bases for J; bases not matched to a gene: 1. The CDR3 sequence is 14 residues long. The CDR3 bases are TGCGCCAGCAGCTTGGGACTAGCGGTCTACGAGCAGTACTTC. It specifies CASSLGLAVYEQYF.